This TCR beta chain was identified during a study of cytomegalovirus exposure and HLA in healthy donors. Points from the study as a whole: Reports state that TCR beta sequences accurately predicted most subjects' HLA-A and HLA-B alleles. A cluster of highly shared sequence variants was likely a sequencing artifact.

Germline CDR1 reads LGHNA; CDR2 reads YSLEER. V shed 3 bases and J shed 7 bases, with 19 bases lying between them. The CDR3 contains 16 residues. PCR primers comprised 60 Vbeta and 13 Jbeta primers. Assay used: immunoSEQ multiplex PCR; TCRdb lists only in-frame clones, some missing. In the table there are 99,000 or so clones, about 83% of which are singletons. Turning to this clone: Antigen: not known.

The rearrangement uses TRBV4-3 and TRBJ2-1, with a possible D match to TRBD2 (6 bases). This receptor was obtained from a young man in good health and CMV-seronegative. Sequenced input: PBMCs. This CDR3 is CASSQPEGGLKNEQFF. CDR3 coding DNA: TGCGCCAGCAGCCAGCCCGAGGGAGGTTTGAAGAATGAGCAGTTCTTC.